This T cell receptor (beta chain) is drawn from a study of neurological immune-mediated disorders. This CDR3 has 16 residues. Germline CDR1 MNHEY, CDR2 SMNVEV (reference sequence). With 3 bases clipped from V and 6 bases from J, the junction kept 11 bases outside the gene matches. The sample holds many counts of this clonotype. The yield of each sequencing run was over 190 million TCR-beta sequences from 15-18 subjects. TCRdb recomputed calls from the 5' RACE reads with MiXCR, one row per CDR3 protein. Of under 90,000 distinct CDR3 sequences in the sample, approximately 9.4% are singletons; the top ten hold 1.5% to 2%.

The chain joins TRBV27 to TRBJ2-3; 8 bases match TRBD1. Sequenced sample: PBMCs. This clonotype originated in a man between 50 and 59 years old in good health. The CDR3 loop reads CASSFRTGSRRDTQYF. As DNA, the CDR3 is TGTGCCAGCAGTTTCAGGACAGGGTCAAGGCGGGATACGCAGTATTTT.